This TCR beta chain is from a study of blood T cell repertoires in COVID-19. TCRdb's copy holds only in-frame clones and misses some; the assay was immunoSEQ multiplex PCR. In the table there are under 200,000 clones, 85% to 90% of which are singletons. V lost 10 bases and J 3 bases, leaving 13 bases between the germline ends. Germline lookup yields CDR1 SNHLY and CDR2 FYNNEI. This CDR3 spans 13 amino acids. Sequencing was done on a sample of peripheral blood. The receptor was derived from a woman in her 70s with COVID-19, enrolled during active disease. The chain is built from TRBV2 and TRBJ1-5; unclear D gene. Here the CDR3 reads CATQSGNNQPQHF. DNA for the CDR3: TGTGCCACCCAATCCGGGAACAATCAGCCCCAGCATTTT.